The 20 T cell receptor beta chains in this list originate from one sample, sequenced in a study of blood T cell repertoires in COVID-19. TCRdb keeps only in-frame clones here, not all; method: immunoSEQ multiplex PCR. This table has some 70,000 clones, 82% appearing once. The sequenced material came from peripheral blood. These receptors all stem from a man aged 55 to 70 with acute or convalescent COVID-19.

This clone was counted only a few times. V and J are TRBV4-3 and TRBJ1-5; possibly TRBD1 for D (5 bases). The V and J ends lost 3 bases and 4 bases respectively, with 19 bases between them. The CDR3 has 17 residues. Per the germline V gene, CDR1 is LGHNA and CDR2 is YSLEER. CDR3 amino acids: CASSQDLTDGGNQPQHF. In DNA form, the CDR3 reads TGCGCCAGCAGCCAGGACCTCACCGACGGGGGAAATCAGCCCCAGCATTTT.

This clone was recorded once. The chain couples TRBV5-1 to TRBJ1-6; 7 bases are shared with TRBD1. Germline loops: CDR1 SGHRS, CDR2 YFSETQ. V was clipped by 3 bases and J by 5 bases; unmatched bases: 5. There are 15 residues in the CDR3. The CDR3 region is CASSWRGTDNSPLHF. The CDR3 region has the DNA TGCGCCAGCAGCTGGAGGGGGACAGATAATTCACCCCTCCACTTT.

The sample holds a few counts of this clone. The genes are TRBV5-5 and TRBJ1-1; 8 bases align to TRBD1. V was clipped by 5 bases and J by 6 bases; unmatched bases: 12. The CDR3 runs 15 residues. Germline V gives CDR1 SGHKS, CDR2 YYEKEE (reference sequence). CDR3 nucleotides: TGTGCCAGCAGATTATCCAGGGGGCGCTTCCCTGAAGCTTTCTTT. Amino acid sequence: CASRLSRGRFPEAFF. The full variable domain, completed using reference TRBV5-5 and TRBJ1-1, is DAGVTQSPTHLIKTRGQQVTLRCSPISGHKSVSWYQQVLGQGPQFIFQYYEKEERGRGNFPDRFSARQFPNYSSELNVNALLLGDSALYLCASRLSRGRFPEAFFGQGTRLTVV.

This clone has only a few counts. The chain uses TRBV11-2 and TRBJ2-1; TRBD2 is a possible D gene (5 bases). V was cut by 1 base and J by 7 bases, with 5 bases left in between. This CDR3 comprises 12 residues. Germline assignment: CDR1 SGHAT and CDR2 FQNNGV. The CDR3 DNA sequence: TGTGCCAGCAGCTTAGCGGGGAATGAGCAGTTCTTC. Translated: CASSLAGNEQFF.

This clone appeared a single time. V usage is TRBV6-1 and J usage is TRBJ2-5; TRBD2 might be the D (7 bases). Germline V gene lookup returns CDR1 MNHNS and CDR2 SASEGT. The germline V and J ends were trimmed by 1 base and 4 bases, with 13 bases remaining between them. This CDR3 spans 15 amino acids. CDR3 loop: CASSEVQGGRETQYF. DNA for the CDR3: TGTGCCAGCAGTGAAGTACAGGGAGGGCGAGAGACCCAGTACTTC.

This chain joins TRBV4-1 and TRBJ2-7; a possible D gene is TRBD1 (5 bases). The CDR3 consists of 13 residues. Trimming shortened V by 2 bases and J by 2 bases, and 7 bases separated the two germline ends. Germline values: CDR1 MGHRA, CDR2 YSYEKL. CDR3 loop: CASSQRQTYEQYF. In DNA, the CDR3 is TGCGCCAGCAGCCAAAGACAGACCTACGAGCAGTACTTC.

This clone is a singleton in its sample. This chain connects TRBV6-5 to TRBJ2-5, with D perhaps TRBD2 (6 bases). The CDR3 is 15 residues long. Germline CDR1 is MNHEY and CDR2 is SVGAGI. Between the trimmed V and J ends, which lost 0 bases and 5 bases, there was a span of 13 bases. Here the CDR3 reads CASSYSGLPEETQYF. The CDR3 nucleotides read TGTGCCAGCAGTTACTCGGGACTCCCGGAGGAGACCCAGTACTTC.

V gene TRBV27 combines with J gene TRBJ1-1; TRBD1 might be the D (6 bases). The CDR3 runs to 14 residues. The germline V gene encodes CDR1 MNHEY and CDR2 SMNVEV (reference sequence). Trimming left V 3 bases short and J 5 bases short, with 13 bases between. CDR3 DNA sequence: TGTGCCAGCAGTTTTTGGGGTCAGGGGACTGAAGCTTTCTTT. Translated, it gives CASSFWGQGTEAFF.

The genes are TRBV5-1 and TRBJ1-3; 8 nucleotides line up with TRBD1. With 2 bases clipped from V and 0 bases from J, the junction kept 1 base outside the gene matches. There are 15 residues in the CDR3. Germline CDR1 and CDR2: SGHRS and YFSETQ. The CDR3 DNA is TGCGCCAGCAGCTTTGACAGGGGCTCTGGAAACACCATATATTTT. This translates into CASSFDRGSGNTIYF.

This clone has just one count. The CDR3: CASSLRSGNNSPLHF. The CDR3 nucleotides read TGTGCCAGCAGCCTGCGGTCAGGGAATAATTCACCCCTCCACTTT. The chain uses TRBV16 and TRBJ1-6; tentatively, D is TRBD1 (5 bases). V was clipped by 4 bases and J by 5 bases, with 12 bases between them. The CDR3 is 15 residues long. From germline, CDR1 is KGHSY and CDR2 FQNENV. Supplemented by reference TRBV16 and TRBJ1-6, the full variable domain reads GEEVAQTPKHLVRGEGQKAKLYCAPIKGHSYVFWYQQVLKNEFKFLISFQNENVFDETGMPKERFSAKCLPNSPCSLEIQATKLEDSAVYFCASSLRSGNNSPLHFGNGTRLTVT.

V is TRBV5-1 and J is TRBJ2-1; possible D gene TRBD1, 6 bases. Germline V gene lookup returns CDR1 SGHRS and CDR2 YFSETQ. V lost 3 bases and J 8 bases, leaving 15 bases between the germline ends. CDR3 length: 14 amino acids. The CDR3 bases are TGCGCCAGCAGCTCCGGGACAAATTTCCATGAGCAGTTCTTC. Residues: CASSSGTNFHEQFF. Complete variable domain (other parts from reference TRBV5-1 and TRBJ2-1): KAGVTQTPRYLIKTRGQQVTLSCSPISGHRSVSWYQQTPGQGLQFLFEYFSETQRNKGNFPGRFSGRQFSNSRSEMNVSTLELGDSALYLCASSSGTNFHEQFFGPGTRLTVL.

The chain recombines TRBV28 with TRBJ1-1; D might be TRBD1 (5 bases). The germline gives CDR1 MDHEN, CDR2 SYDVKM. The CDR3 runs 14 residues. V was pared by 3 bases and J by 1 base, with 9 bases between. The CDR3 DNA reads TGTGCCAGCAGTTTTAGGGGTCAGAACACTGAAGCTTTCTTT. It translates to CASSFRGQNTEAFF.

This rearrangement joins TRBV11-2 to TRBJ2-1; maybe TRBD2 (6 bases). Trimming took off 5 bases at V and 0 bases at J, with 14 bases between the two ends. CDR3 size: 16 residues. CDR1 and CDR2 (germline): SGHAT, FQNNGV. The DNA for the CDR3 is TGTGCCAGCAGCGCGTATACTAGCCGCTCCTACAATGAGCAGTTCTTC. This encodes CASSAYTSRSYNEQFF.

At least ten counts were recorded for this clone. The same CDR3 arises from other DNA sequences in this sample as well. This chain joins TRBV6-5 and TRBJ1-2; 11 bases align to TRBD1. CDR3 size: 16 residues. CDR1 is MNHEY and CDR2 is SVGAGI in the germline V gene. V shed 0 bases and J 2 bases; nucleotides not matched to a gene: 2. For the CDR3, the DNA is TGTGCCAGCAGTTACTCGAGGACAGGGGGCAACTATGGCTACACCTTC. This codes for CASSYSRTGGNYGYTF.

The gene calls are TRBV5-1 and TRBJ1-6, with 9 bases fitting TRBD1. There are 14 residues in the CDR3. Unmatched junction bases numbered 2, after V lost 4 bases and J lost 6 bases. CDR1 is SGHRS and CDR2 is YFSETQ in the germline V gene. The CDR3: CASSPDRGNSPLHF. The CDR3 DNA reads as TGCGCCAGCAGCCCGGACAGGGGTAATTCACCCCTCCACTTT.

As concerns this clone: The sample carries other DNA sequences with the same CDR3. The chain links TRBV7-2 to TRBJ2-7, with 8 bases matching TRBD1. With 1 base clipped from V and 1 base from J, the junction kept 3 bases outside the gene matches. Germline assignment: CDR1 SGHTA and CDR2 FQGNSA. CDR3 length: 15 residues. The chain's CDR3 is CASSLEWDRSYEQYF. In DNA, the CDR3 is TGTGCCAGCAGCTTAGAATGGGACAGGTCCTACGAGCAGTACTTC.

The chain joins TRBV30 to TRBJ1-5; D is unclear. The CDR3 covers 13 residues. Looked up from germline, CDR1 is GTSNPN and CDR2 is SVGIG (reference sequence). Between the trimmed V and J ends, which lost 5 bases and 4 bases, there was a span of 12 bases. Here the CDR3 reads CAWQQQENQPQHF. The DNA of the CDR3 is TGTGCCTGGCAACAGCAGGAAAATCAGCCCCAGCATTTT.

The chain carries TRBV7-9 and TRBJ1-5, with D perhaps TRBD1 (5 bases). From germline, CDR1 is SEHNR and CDR2 FQNEAQ (reference sequence). V was cut by 2 bases and J by 3 bases, with 8 bases left in between. There are 14 residues in the CDR3. The CDR3 reads CASSLWGDNQPQHF. The CDR3 nucleotides are TGTGCCAGCAGCTTATGGGGGGACAATCAGCCCCAGCATTTT. The variable domain in full, completed from reference TRBV7-9 and TRBJ1-5, reads DTGVSQNPRHKITKRGQNVTFRCDPISEHNRLYWYRQTLGQGPEFLTYFQNEAQLEKSRLLSDRFSAERPKGSFSTLEIQRTEQGDSAMYLCASSLWGDNQPQHFGDGTRLSIL.

The chain links TRBV19 to TRBJ1-1; weak D call: TRBD1 (6 bases). This CDR3 has 12 amino acids. V lost 3 bases to trimming and J lost 7 bases, with 9 bases between them. Germline lookup yields CDR1 LNHDA and CDR2 SQIVND (reference sequence). For the CDR3, the DNA is TGTGCCAGTAGTATGAACAGGGTTGAAGCTTTCTTT. The encoded protein is CASSMNRVEAFF.

Here the CDR3 reads CASSLAEAGNTIYF. The CDR3 DNA is TGTGCCAGCAGCTTGGCGGAGGCCGGAAACACCATATATTTT. V usage is TRBV5-4 and J usage is TRBJ1-3; D unclear. Trimming cost V 0 bases and J 4 bases, with 8 bases left between them. The CDR3 has 14 residues. Per the germline V gene, CDR1 is SGHNT and CDR2 is YYREEE (reference sequence).